Given below is one T cell receptor (beta chain) in context. This record comes from a study of blood T cell repertoires in COVID-19. Assay used: immunoSEQ multiplex PCR; TCRdb lists only in-frame clones, some missing. This sample has about 260,000 clones; over 80% occur once, and the top ten carry 3% to 4.5%. Sequencing used peripheral blood. This receptor was identified in a middle-aged woman with acute or convalescent COVID-19.

CDR3 in amino acids: CASSSGGGHGYTF. In nucleotides, the CDR3 is TGTGCCAGCAGCTCTGGCGGGGGCCATGGCTACACCTTC. V usage is TRBV13 and J usage is TRBJ1-2, with D possibly matching TRBD1 (6 bases). CDR1 and CDR2 (germline): PRHDT, FYEKMQ (reference sequence). Deletions cut 4 bases from V and 6 bases from J, with 12 bases between. The CDR3 contains 13 residues.